The 27 T cell receptor beta chains below were found in one sample sequenced in a study of blood T cells in healthy people across ages. Together with a sample-barcoded 5' primer, a J-beta primer mix was included in a second PCR lasting roughly 6 to 12 cycles. TCRdb analysed the 5' RACE reads with MiXCR anew, one entry per CDR3 protein. The sample holds 710,000 or so distinct CDR3 sequences; about a third are singletons and the top ten take 15%. The sequencing sample was made of blood. The origin of the receptors is a woman over 75 in good health.

The chain links TRBV7-2 to TRBJ1-6, with 9 bases lining up with TRBD1. The length of the CDR3 is 14 residues. CDR1 SGHTA and CDR2 FQGNSA come from the germline V gene. Trimming at V came to 4 bases and at J to 10 bases, leaving 5 bases not matched to a gene. The CDR3 sequence is CASSSGQGQSPLHF. The DNA of the CDR3 is TGTGCCAGCAGCTCCGGACAGGGGCAATCACCCCTCCACTTT.

This clonotype was picked up many times. The V and J genes are TRBV6-2 or TRBV6-3 and TRBJ2-1; 10 bases line up with TRBD2. The CDR3 is 20 amino acids. Per germline, CDR1 MNHEY and CDR2 SVGEGT. The V segment lost 6 bases and the J segment 6 bases; nucleotides outside the gene matches: 23. The CDR3 DNA sequence: TGTGCCAGCAGACGTCGAGCGGGGGGGGCCCCTCAGGGTGGCGGCAATGAGCAGTTCTTC. Translating it yields CASRRRAGGAPQGGGNEQFF.

Only a few counts were recorded for this clonotype. The V and J genes are TRBV5-5 and TRBJ1-4; 9 nucleotides align to TRBD1. The CDR3 runs to 18 residues. Per the germline V gene, CDR1 is SGHKS and CDR2 is YYEKEE (reference sequence). V was pared by 4 bases and J by 3 bases, with 13 bases of the junction left unmatched. Written as DNA, the CDR3 is TGTGCCAGCAGCCCTGGGACAGGGCCCGGCGGGGCTAATGAAAAACTGTTTTTT. Amino acids: CASSPGTGPGGANEKLFF.

This clonotype was seen ten or more times. The V call is TRBV25-1, the J call TRBJ2-5; 9 bases agree with TRBD2. This CDR3 has 13 amino acids. Looked up from germline, CDR1 is MGHDK and CDR2 is SYGVNS. The J segment lost 11 bases and the V segment lost 4 bases, leaving 8 bases of the junction unmatched. CDR3 sequence (DNA): TGTGCCAGCAGTGCGGCGGGGGGGCCGCAGCAGTACTTC. Amino acids: CASSAAGGPQQYF.

The rearrangement links TRBV7-8 to TRBJ1-1; 10 nucleotides agree with TRBD1. Trimming took 5 bases from V and 4 from J; bases not matched to a gene: 7. Germline assignment: CDR1 SGHVS and CDR2 FQNEAQ. This CDR3 spans 15 amino acids. Here the CDR3 reads CASSPTGTGATEAFF. The CDR3 DNA reads as TGTGCCAGCAGCCCCACCGGGACAGGGGCCACTGAAGCTTTCTTT. The full variable domain, its missing parts supplied by reference TRBV7-8 and TRBJ1-1, is GAGVSQSPRYKVAKRGQDVALRCDPISGHVSLFWYQQALGQGPEFLTYFQNEAQLDKSGLPSDRFFAERPEGSVSTLKIQRTQQEDSAVYLCASSPTGTGATEAFFGQGTRLTVV.

This clonotype was recorded many times. The chain carries TRBV7-2 and TRBJ1-2; TRBD1 matches at 9 bases. From germline, CDR1 is SGHTA and CDR2 FQGNSA. The CDR3 covers 15 residues. Losses at the gene ends were 5 bases for V and 4 bases for J; bases not matched to a gene: 8. The CDR3 sequence is CASSEGGQGSYGYTF. The CDR3 region has the DNA TGTGCCAGCAGCGAAGGGGGACAGGGCTCCTATGGCTACACCTTC.

On this clonotype: Since a much larger clone is just one base distant, this may be a read error. As the CDR3 is not closed by the conserved phenylalanine or tryptophan, this likely results from a read error. This sequence joins TRBV3-1 and TRBJ2-3; D possibly uses TRBD1 or TRBD2 (5 bases each). V dropped 0 bases and J dropped 4 bases, with 14 bases sitting between them. The germline CDR1 and CDR2 sequences are LGHDT and YNNKEL (reference sequence). The length of the CDR3 is 16 residues. The CDR3 DNA sequence: TGTGCCAGCAGCCAAGATCTGAGGGGTGGAGCAGATACGCAGTATGTT. Its translation: CASSQDLRGGADTQYV.

The chain carries TRBV12-3 or TRBV12-4 and TRBJ1-1; possible D gene TRBD1, 5 bases. The CDR3 covers 16 residues. V lost 6 bases and J lost 6, with 23 bases in between. CDR3 region: CASSQNHDSRSAEAFF. The CDR3 region has the DNA TGTGCCAGCAGCCAGAACCACGACAGTAGGAGCGCTGAAGCTTTCTTT.

The CDR3 loop is CASSLRRENTEAFF. CDR3 bases: TGTGCCAGCAGCCTGCGTCGGGAAAACACTGAAGCTTTCTTT. The chain uses TRBV7-6 and TRBJ1-1, with D uncertain. V shed 5 bases and J shed 2 bases, with 12 bases lying between them. CDR3 length equals 14 residues. Germline loops: CDR1 SGHVS, CDR2 FNYEAQ.

This rearrangement joins TRBV20-1 to TRBJ1-2, with D unclear. Looked up from germline, CDR1 is DFQATT and CDR2 is SNEGSKA (reference sequence). CDR3 size: 12 residues. Trimming shortened V by 8 bases and J by 5 bases, and 15 bases separated the two germline ends. CDR3: CSHRTTPYGYTF. In DNA, the CDR3 is TGCAGTCACAGAACAACCCCATATGGCTACACCTTC.

Of note for this clonotype: A single base separates this from a much larger clone, so it may be a read error. CDR3 DNA sequence: TGTGCCAGCAGATACTGCAGTGCTAATGAAAAACTGTTTTTT. Translating gives CASRYCSANEKLFF. This rearrangement joins TRBV5-6 to TRBJ1-4; D gene unclear. Trimming took off 5 bases at V and 3 bases at J, with 11 bases between the two ends. Germline assignment: CDR1 SGHDT and CDR2 YYEEEE. The CDR3 consists of 14 residues.

With regard to this clonotype: This may stem from a read error, because a much larger clone lies one nucleotide away. The genes are TRBV3-1 and TRBJ2-3; D ambiguous. Trimming stripped 2 bases from V and 5 bases from J, with 14 bases between. CDR1 and CDR2 (germline): LGHDT, YNNKEL (reference sequence). This CDR3 has 15 amino acids. CDR3 sequence reads: CASSQLSGSQDTQYF. In DNA, the CDR3 is TGTGCCAGCAGCCAACTCTCCGGGTCACAAGATACGCAGTATTTT.

The chain carries TRBV27 and TRBJ2-7; no clear D gene. The germline gives CDR1 MNHEY, CDR2 SMNVEV (reference sequence). The germline V and J ends were trimmed by 8 bases and 0 bases, with 11 bases remaining between them. The length of the CDR3 is 13 residues. The DNA for the CDR3 is TGTGCCAGCGGGCCCTTAAGCTCCTACGAGCAGTACTTC. This sequence encodes CASGPLSSYEQYF.

The rearrangement joins TRBV20-1 to TRBJ2-1; D is uncertain. Germline V gives CDR1 DFQATT, CDR2 SNEGSKA (reference sequence). The CDR3 has 12 residues. The ends were cut back, 1 base at V and 6 bases at J, with 7 bases in the middle. CDR3 in DNA: TGCAGTGCTAGAGGTCAGATCAATGAGCAGTTCTTC. This encodes CSARGQINEQFF.

This clonotype was seen ten or more times. A read error is possible here, since a much larger clone lies one base away. The chain uses TRBV7-9 and TRBJ1-4; 11 nucleotides match TRBD1. The V gene's germline CDR1 is SEHNR and CDR2 FQNEAQ (reference sequence). The length of the CDR3 is 15 residues. The CDR3 DNA is TGTGCCAGCAGCCGGACAGGGGGCTTAGAGGAAAAACGGTTTTTT. Protein product: CASSRTGGLEEKRFF.

Of note for this clonotype: A much larger clone differs by one base, so this may be a read error. The J gene is TRBJ2-7, the V gene TRBV30; D might be TRBD1 (6 bases). CDR1 GTSNPN and CDR2 SVGIG come from the germline V gene (reference sequence). The CDR3 consists of 12 residues. The V and J ends lost 2 bases and 7 bases respectively, with 12 bases between them. The CDR3 loop reads CAWSRTDNEQYF. For the CDR3, the DNA is TGTGCCTGGAGTCGGACAGACAATGAGCAGTACTTC.

This clonotype came up many times. This chain uses TRBV19 with TRBJ2-1, with 11 bases identical to TRBD1. J was trimmed by 5 bases and V by 7 bases; bases with no gene match: 7. The CDR3 sequence is 15 residues long. Germline V CDR1 and CDR2: LNHDA, SQIVND (reference sequence). The CDR3 reads CASTLVDRGHNEQFF. CDR3 nucleotide sequence: TGTGCCAGTACCCTTGTGGACAGGGGGCACAATGAGCAGTTCTTC.

The chain combines TRBV27 with TRBJ2-2; D ambiguous. Germline CDR1 reads MNHEY; CDR2 reads SMNVEV (reference sequence). Trimming stripped 5 bases from V and 3 bases from J, with 13 bases between. This CDR3 spans 15 amino acids. The CDR3 nucleotides are TGTGCCAGCAGTCCTGGGCAGACCCACACCGGGGAGCTGTTTTTT. Translating it yields CASSPGQTHTGELFF.

In this sample, this clonotype turned up many times. This sequence joins TRBV7-2 and TRBJ2-5; the D is unclear. CDR1 SGHTA and CDR2 FQGNSA come from the germline V gene. With 3 bases removed from V and 3 bases from J, the gap between germline ends came to 5 bases. This CDR3 has 12 residues. CDR3 loop: CASSFAEETQYF. CDR3 DNA: TGTGCCAGCAGCTTCGCCGAAGAGACCCAGTACTTC.

This clonotype was seen at least ten times. The CDR3 sequence: CATSTKPGPERKLFF. The CDR3 DNA reads TGTGCCACCAGCACCAAACCGGGACCGGAGAGAAAACTGTTTTTT. This rearrangement joins TRBV15 to TRBJ1-4; tentatively, D is TRBD1 (5 bases). V was pared by 4 bases and J by 10 bases, with 19 bases between. The V gene's germline CDR1 is LNHNV and CDR2 YYDKDF (reference sequence). This CDR3 is 15 amino acids long.

This clonotype has only a few counts. The chain employs TRBV30 and TRBJ2-1, with a weak D call TRBD2 (5 bases). The V end lost 1 base, the J end lost 0 bases, and 16 bases lay between the germline ends. There are 17 residues in the CDR3. CDR1 and CDR2 (germline): GTSNPN, SVGIG (reference sequence). This chain's CDR3 is CAWSGIPSTYSYNEQFF. DNA for the CDR3: TGTGCCTGGAGTGGAATTCCTAGCACCTACTCCTACAATGAGCAGTTCTTC.

This clonotype came up once. The chain couples TRBV6-1 to TRBJ2-7; possible D gene TRBD1, 5 bases. The CDR3 contains 14 residues. V lost 3 bases and J 1 base, leaving 10 bases between the germline ends. Germline lookup yields CDR1 MNHNS and CDR2 SASEGT. CDR3 amino acids: CASSDSQGSYEQYF. The DNA for the CDR3 is TGTGCCAGCAGTGATAGCCAGGGATCCTACGAGCAGTACTTC.

In its sample, this clonotype was seen many times. V and J are TRBV7-2 and TRBJ1-2; a possible D gene is TRBD1 (6 bases). Trimming stripped 2 bases from V and 3 bases from J, with 19 bases between. Germline CDR1 reads SGHTA; CDR2 reads FQGNSA. This CDR3 region has 17 residues. The CDR3 spells CASSLRVGGGAHYGYTF. CDR3 in DNA: TGTGCCAGCAGCTTAAGGGTCGGAGGGGGGGCGCACTATGGCTACACCTTC. The whole variable domain, remainder taken from reference TRBV7-2 and TRBJ1-2, is GAGVSQSPSNKVTEKGKDVELRCDPISGHTALYWYRQSLGQGLEFLIYFQGNSAPDKSGLPSDRFSAERTGGSVSTLTIQRTQQEDSAVYLCASSLRVGGGAHYGYTFGSGTRLTVV.

This clonotype came up a few times. This CDR3 reads CASSSFADTEAFF. In nucleotides, the CDR3 is TGTGCCAGCAGCTCGTTTGCCGACACTGAAGCTTTCTTT. The rearrangement joins TRBV11-3 to TRBJ1-1; D remains ambiguous. There are 13 residues in the CDR3. Trimming cost V 4 bases and J 3 bases, with 9 bases left between them. The V gene's germline CDR1 is SGHNT and CDR2 YENEEA. Full variable domain (rest looked up from reference TRBV11-3 and TRBJ1-1): EAGVVQSPRYKIIEKKQPVAFWCNPISGHNTLYWYLQNLGQGPELLIRYENEEAVDDSQLPKDRFSAERLKGVDSTLKIQPAELGDSAVYLCASSSFADTEAFFGQGTRLTVV.

This clonotype was seen only a few times. The V gene is TRBV5-1, the J gene TRBJ1-2; D remains ambiguous. The germline CDR1 and CDR2 sequences are SGHRS and YFSETQ. The V end was cut by 0 bases, the J end by 1 base, with 16 bases between. This CDR3 spans 17 amino acids. In DNA form, the CDR3 reads TGCGCCAGCAGCTTGGATTGGGTGGCAGAATTTAACTATGGCTACACCTTC. Its protein product is CASSLDWVAEFNYGYTF.

Notes on this clonotype: A read error may be the cause here, since a much bigger clone is one base away. The chain combines TRBV7-3 with TRBJ2-7; 7 bases match TRBD1. Germline V gene sequence: CDR1 SGHTA, CDR2 FQGTGA. The V gene end was trimmed by 4 bases and the J gene end by 7 bases; junction bases not matched to a gene: 4. The CDR3 extends over 12 amino acids. CDR3 protein: CASSSRGNEQYF. The DNA of the CDR3 is TGTGCCAGCAGCTCCAGGGGGAATGAGCAGTACTTC.

Note on this clonotype: This clone may be a read error of a much larger clone one base away. The CDR3 spells CASSYVGYFDGYTF. The CDR3 DNA sequence: TGTGCCAGCAGTTACGTTGGGTATTTCGATGGCTACACCTTC. The rearrangement uses TRBV6-2 or TRBV6-3 and TRBJ1-2, with D unresolved. V was cut by 2 bases and J by 6 bases, with 13 bases left in between. Germline V gene data show CDR1 as MNHEY and CDR2 as SVGEGT. The CDR3 length is 14 residues.